A single T cell receptor (beta chain) is shown here with its context. Its antigen target is currently unknown. Its ends do not fully match the called genes, so a read error is possible. This sample was included in a study of blood T cells in healthy people across ages (dated by TCRdb to the mid-2010s). General notes on the study: In model experiments, template switching captured about one uniquely barcoded TCR beta cDNA molecule for every two T cells. The study measured age-related changes in TCR beta repertoire diversity using deep sequencing normalized with unique cDNA molecular identifiers. The donors were split into four age groups: young (average around 16 years), middle-aged (roughly 42), aged (roughly 65) and long-lived (about 82). To avoid experimental bias, donors of different ages were distributed randomly across sequencing lanes. For two donors (one aged 18 to 29 and one aged 80 or older), the study analyzed two additional independent replicas of 1 million unique cDNA reads from the same blood draw. The paper as a whole reports these results and caveats: The percentage of naive T cells measured by flow cytometry correlated strongly with observed TCR beta diversity. As age increased, observed TCR beta diversity per million T cells dropped in a roughly linear way, and a significant reduction was already evident by age around 41. Bulk unsorted PBMC profiling prevented conclusive comparison of naive and antigen-experienced compartments. The long-lived group showed more naive CD4+ T cells, fewer expanded clones and increased TCR diversity than the aged group, suggesting age selection. The CMV infection status of donors was not known, potentially confounding age-related changes in expanded clonotypes. Estimates of total diversity based on one million sequenced T cells were regarded as lower bounds and as underestimates.

Library preparation was by 5' RACE. The sequencer was an Illumina HiSeq 2500. A second PCR of roughly 6 to 11 cycles was run with a J-beta primer mix and a sample-barcoded 5' primer. Each TCR beta cDNA molecule received a unique molecular identifier from a template-switch 5' adaptor carrying 12 random nucleotides. Each sample yielded at least 2.5 million CDR3-containing paired-end reads. First-strand cDNA was synthesized from all RNA with the Mint cDNA synthesis kit, primed by a TRBC-specific oligonucleotide. After uracil-DNA glycosylase treatment, a first 18-cycle PCR used universal primers M1SS and BC2_uni_R on all cDNA. On the study's bioinformatics: Each sample was normalized by randomly selecting 1 million high-quality reads, each carrying a distinct molecular identifier. Reads with shared molecular identifiers were discarded instead of being binned into consensus sequences. MiTCR, set to a Q25 quality threshold and the strictest error-elimination algorithm, was used for CDR3 identification, clonotype clustering and error correction. A nonparametric unseen species model with Euler transformation was used to estimate lower-bound total TCR beta diversity. Through fastp at Q25 and MiXCR, TCRdb rebuilt clones from the public reads, retaining in-frame beta chains. Entries that share a CDR3 protein sequence are merged under the most common genes and DNA. TCRdb, rather than the study authors, made the V and J calls. This sample holds 650,000 to 800,000 distinct CDR3 sequences; 52% were observed only once. The top ten hold roughly 14% of the sample.

The CDR3 runs 12 amino acids, cysteine and phenylalanine included. Of the read, only the CDR3 DNA is kept; its 36 bases are in frame from base 1. The donors were some 36 Caucasian individuals from Russia, aged 6 to 90 years, who were systemically healthy. Approximately 10 milliliters of peripheral blood were collected from each donor into EDTA-treated Vacutainer tubes. Ficoll-Paque density-gradient centrifugation was used to isolate PBMCs, with at least 6 million per sample. Total RNA was extracted from PBMCs with Trizol reagent, with at least 6 micrograms obtained per sample. The percentages of naive CD45RAhigh/CD27high T cells were determined by flow cytometry on a PBMC aliquot from every donor.

This receptor was identified in a woman older than 75 in good health. The sample consisted of blood. The rearrangement joined TRBV12-3 or TRBV12-4 to TRBJ2-1; the D gene is perhaps TRBD1, from 6 matching bases. The CDR3 loop reads CVSQPAGTEQFF. The DNA reads TGTGTCAGCCAGCCGGCCGGGACAGAGCAGTTCTTC.